Below are 21 T cell receptor beta chains sequenced from a single sample in a study of HIV-infected children after antiretroviral therapy interruption. Regarding treatment: PENTA 11 planned treatment interruption arm or continuous ART arm. A 3' RACE protocol on RNA, with unique molecular identifiers, produced the TCR library. TCRdb used MiXCR to reprocess the 3' RACE reads, holding one entry per CDR3 protein. This table has tens of thousands of distinct CDR3 sequences, approximately 4.3% appearing once. This specimen was CD45RA+ CD4+ T cells from PBMCs, pooled from several time points, taken from a donor given antiretroviral therapy, either interrupted or continuous. The subset: naive CD4+ CD45RA+ CD45RO- T cells. All receptors come from a pool of human donors with HIV.

V usage is TRBV5-1 and J usage is TRBJ1-5; 7 bases agree with TRBD1. The trim removed 4 bases at V and 4 bases at J, leaving 8 bases unmatched. The CDR3 is 15 residues long. Per the germline V gene, CDR1 is SGHRS and CDR2 is YFSETQ. CDR3 in DNA: TGCGCCAGCAGCCCGGGACAGAGCCTTAATCAGCCCCAGCATTTT. It encodes CASSPGQSLNQPQHF.

There are a few counts of this clonotype. V is TRBV12-3 or TRBV12-4 and J is TRBJ1-3; D not resolved. The CDR3 contains 14 residues. Trimming pared 5 bases from V and 0 bases from J, leaving 8 bases between. The CDR3 region is CASSPTNSGNTIYF. The CDR3 bases are TGTGCCAGCAGTCCAACTAACTCTGGAAACACCATATATTTT.

This clonotype was counted ten times or more. The V and J genes are TRBV12-5 and TRBJ1-5, with D uncertain. Germline-derived CDR1 and CDR2 are LGHNT and FRNRAP. V was pared by 1 base and J by 5 bases, with 6 bases between. This CDR3 region has 13 residues. The CDR3 here is CASGLAGDQPQHF. DNA of the CDR3: TGTGCTAGTGGTTTGGCCGGGGATCAGCCCCAGCATTTT.

This clonotype has only a few counts. The chain joins TRBV2 to TRBJ1-5; D gene uncertain. CDR3 length equals 15 residues. V lost 1 base to trimming and J lost 3 bases, with 10 bases between them. Germline loops: CDR1 SNHLY, CDR2 FYNNEI. The CDR3 region is CASSEDGPNNQPQHF. The CDR3 nucleotides are TGTGCCAGCAGTGAAGACGGCCCTAACAATCAGCCCCAGCATTTT.

This clonotype appeared many times. This chain links TRBV7-9 with TRBJ1-2, with 7 bases matching TRBD1. The CDR3 runs to 14 residues. Germline CDR1 and CDR2: SEHNR and FQNEAQ (reference sequence). V shed 3 bases, J shed 13 bases, and the junction held 14 bases outside the gene matches. This CDR3 is CASSFGLQGTGSTF. As DNA, the CDR3 is TGTGCCAGCAGCTTCGGACTACAGGGGACGGGCAGCACCTTC. The full variable domain, rest sourced from reference TRBV7-9 and TRBJ1-2, is DTGVSQNPRHKITKRGQNVTFRCDPISEHNRLYWYRQTLGQGPEFLTYFQNEAQLEKSRLLSDRFSAERPKGSFSTLEIQRTEQGDSAMYLCASSFGLQGTGSTFGSGTRLTVV.

The V and J genes are TRBV9 and TRBJ1-1; D gene uncertain. V lost 3 bases and J 2 bases, leaving 11 bases between the germline ends. This CDR3 has 14 amino acids. Per the germline V gene, CDR1 is SGDLS and CDR2 is YYNGEE. The DNA of the CDR3 is TGTGCCAGCAGCGCAGATTTAACAAACACTGAAGCTTTCTTT. This codes for CASSADLTNTEAFF.

J is TRBJ1-1 and V is TRBV6-6; a possible D gene is TRBD1 (5 bases). Germline CDR1 MNHNY, CDR2 SVGAGI (reference sequence). With 4 bases removed from V and 1 base from J, the gap between germline ends came to 16 bases. The CDR3 covers 16 residues. The CDR3 coding sequence is TGTGCCAGCAGTTTCCCCTGGGGGACGGGGAACACTGAAGCTTTCTTT. This gives the protein CASSFPWGTGNTEAFF.

There are many counts of this clonotype. The chain combines TRBV10-3 with TRBJ2-1; 10 bases fit TRBD1. V dropped 7 bases and J dropped 8; count of bases not matched to a gene: 5. The germline V gene encodes CDR1 ENHRY and CDR2 SYGVKD. CDR3 size: 13 residues. The CDR3 reads CAINGQGVYEQFF. The DNA for the CDR3 is TGTGCCATCAATGGACAGGGGGTATATGAGCAGTTCTTC.

This clonotype came up many times. V is TRBV20-1 and J is TRBJ2-3; 9 positions agree with TRBD2. In germline, CDR1 is DFQATT, CDR2 SNEGSKA (reference sequence). The CDR3 runs 16 residues. After removal of 0 bases from V and 3 bases from J, the junction contained 7 bases not matched to a gene. The CDR3 reads CSARELAGGPTDTQYF. In DNA form, the CDR3 reads TGCAGTGCTAGAGAGCTCGCGGGGGGGCCTACAGATACGCAGTATTTT.

At least ten counts were recorded for this clonotype. V gene TRBV7-8 combines with J gene TRBJ1-5; D call uncertain. This CDR3 comprises 15 residues. Per the germline V gene, CDR1 is SGHVS and CDR2 is FQNEAQ. V lost 5 bases, J lost 6 bases, and 17 bases lay in between. The chain's CDR3 is CASSLKPVAPQPQHF. For the CDR3, the DNA is TGTGCCAGCAGCCTCAAACCCGTCGCGCCTCAGCCCCAGCATTTT.

The table lists this clonotype with many counts. The chain couples TRBV29-1 to TRBJ1-1, with no clear D. Germline loops: CDR1 SQVTM, CDR2 ANQGSEA. The CDR3 contains 13 residues. V was trimmed by 4 bases and J by 1 base, leaving 10 bases between them. The CDR3 loop reads CSVGPGPNTEAFF. CDR3 sequence (DNA): TGCAGCGTTGGTCCGGGCCCGAACACTGAAGCTTTCTTT.

This clonotype was seen once. This chain connects TRBV12-3 or TRBV12-4 to TRBJ1-6, with a possible D match to TRBD1 (6 bases). This CDR3 has 14 amino acids. Trimming removed 6 bases from V and 4 bases from J, with 10 bases in between. In nucleotides, the CDR3 is TGTGCCAGCAGCCCCGACAGGTATAATTCACCCCTCCACTTT. This codes for CASSPDRYNSPLHF.

This clonotype was counted ten times or more. V and J are TRBV6-1 and TRBJ1-1; D is unclear. This CDR3 has 12 amino acids. Germline V CDR1 and CDR2: MNHNS, SASEGT. V was pared by 7 bases and J by 10 bases, with 16 bases between. This chain's CDR3 is CASIRQNLPAFF. CDR3 sequence (DNA): TGTGCCAGCATCAGGCAGAACCTTCCAGCTTTCTTT.

The sample holds many counts of this clonotype. The CDR3: CAGHRALDQPQHF. As DNA, the CDR3 is TGTGCCGGACACAGGGCCCTAGACCAGCCCCAGCATTTT. This sequence joins TRBV2 and TRBJ1-5; perhaps TRBD1 as D (6 bases). This CDR3 region has 13 residues. Germline loops: CDR1 SNHLY, CDR2 FYNNEI. V gave up 11 bases and J gave up 7 bases, with 18 bases separating them.

The chain couples TRBV7-8 to TRBJ2-7, with 10 bases lining up with TRBD1. The CDR3 is 15 amino acids. J was trimmed by 2 bases and V by 1 base; bases with no gene match: 2. CDR1 and CDR2 from the germline V gene are SGHVS and FQNEAQ. In DNA, the CDR3 is TGTGCCAGCAGCTTAGTCGACAGGGGGCCCTACGAGCAGTACTTC. Amino acid sequence: CASSLVDRGPYEQYF. The whole variable domain, filled in from reference TRBV7-8 and TRBJ2-7, reads GAGVSQSPRYKVAKRGQDVALRCDPISGHVSLFWYQQALGQGPEFLTYFQNEAQLDKSGLPSDRFFAERPEGSVSTLKIQRTQQEDSAVYLCASSLVDRGPYEQYFGPGTRLTVT.

This clonotype was counted many times. The chain combines TRBV6-2 or TRBV6-3 with TRBJ2-1; D is ambiguous. V lost 5 bases to trimming and J lost 12 bases, with 11 bases between them. This CDR3 is built from 11 residues. Germline CDR1 and CDR2: MNHEY and SVGEGT. CDR3 residues: CASSALYGQFF. The CDR3 coding sequence is TGTGCCAGCAGTGCTCTCTATGGGCAGTTCTTC.

The chain joins TRBV21-1 to TRBJ1-1. TRBV21-1 is designated a pseudogene. CDR3 size: 10 residues. The CDR3: CATANTEAFF. The CDR3, as DNA: TGTGCCACCGCGAACACTGAAGCTTTCTTT.

This clonotype was found many times. The chain links TRBV19 to TRBJ2-7; unclear D gene. V gave up 5 bases and J gave up 6 bases, with 8 bases separating them. Per the germline V gene, CDR1 is LNHDA and CDR2 is SQIVND (reference sequence). The CDR3 extends over 11 amino acids. CDR3 sequence: CASSSGTEQYF. DNA of the CDR3: TGTGCCAGTAGTTCGGGTACCGAGCAGTACTTC.

There are many counts of this clonotype. The chain is built from TRBV18 and TRBJ1-1; perhaps TRBD1 as D (5 bases). Germline CDR1 reads KGHSH; CDR2 reads LQKENI. Between the trimmed V and J ends, which lost 2 bases and 0 bases, there was a span of 10 bases. The CDR3 consists of 15 residues. CDR3 nucleotides: TGTGCCAGCTCACCAGCAGGGTTCATGAACACTGAAGCTTTCTTT. It specifies CASSPAGFMNTEAFF.

There are many counts of this clonotype. This chain joins TRBV15 and TRBJ1-2; D is ambiguous. The CDR3 spans 12 residues. Germline V gives CDR1 LNHNV, CDR2 YYDKDF (reference sequence). V was pared by 1 base and J by 7 bases, with 7 bases between. CDR3 region: CATSRGPSGYTF. In DNA, the CDR3 is TGTGCCACCAGCAGAGGTCCGAGTGGCTACACCTTC.

There are many counts of this clonotype. This rearrangement joins TRBV9 to TRBJ1-3; D is unclear. This CDR3 comprises 14 residues. The V end lost 0 bases, the J end lost 4 bases, and 8 bases lay between the germline ends. Germline assignment: CDR1 SGDLS and CDR2 YYNGEE. The CDR3 DNA sequence: TGTGCCAGCAGCGTAGTCGGGTCCGGAAACACCATATATTTT. Protein: CASSVVGSGNTIYF.